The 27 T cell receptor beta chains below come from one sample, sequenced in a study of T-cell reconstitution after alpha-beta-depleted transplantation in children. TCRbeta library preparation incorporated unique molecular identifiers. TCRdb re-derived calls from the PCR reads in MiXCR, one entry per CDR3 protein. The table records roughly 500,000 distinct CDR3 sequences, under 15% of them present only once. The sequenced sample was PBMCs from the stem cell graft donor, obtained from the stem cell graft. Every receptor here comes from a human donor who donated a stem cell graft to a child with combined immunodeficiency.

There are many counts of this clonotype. Here the CDR3 reads CASSLMGELFF. The CDR3 DNA reads TGTGCCAGCAGCTTGATGGGGGAGCTGTTTTTT. The J gene is TRBJ2-2, the V gene TRBV5-6, with D unresolved. Per the germline V gene, CDR1 is SGHDT and CDR2 is YYEEEE. Trimming took off 1 base at V and 8 bases at J, with 3 bases between the two ends. This CDR3 spans 11 amino acids.

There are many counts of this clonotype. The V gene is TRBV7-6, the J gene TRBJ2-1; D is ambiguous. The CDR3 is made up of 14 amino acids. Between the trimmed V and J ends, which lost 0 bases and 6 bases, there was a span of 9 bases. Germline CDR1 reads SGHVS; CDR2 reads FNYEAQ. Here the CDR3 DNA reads TGTGCCAGCAGCTTAGCGCGTCGGTCCAATGAGCAGTTCTTC. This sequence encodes CASSLARRSNEQFF.

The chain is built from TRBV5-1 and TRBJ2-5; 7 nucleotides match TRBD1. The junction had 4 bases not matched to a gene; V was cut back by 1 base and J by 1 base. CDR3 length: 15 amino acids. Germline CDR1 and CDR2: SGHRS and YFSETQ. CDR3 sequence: CASSLNRDSQETQYF. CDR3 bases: TGCGCCAGCAGCTTGAACCGGGACAGCCAAGAGACCCAGTACTTC.

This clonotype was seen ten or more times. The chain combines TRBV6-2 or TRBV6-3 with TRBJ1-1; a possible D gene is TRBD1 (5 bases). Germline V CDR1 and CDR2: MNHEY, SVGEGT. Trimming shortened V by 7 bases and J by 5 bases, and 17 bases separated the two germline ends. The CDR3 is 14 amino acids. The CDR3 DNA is TGTGCCAGCACCCCCCTGCGGGGCAGGACTGAAGCTTTCTTT. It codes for CASTPLRGRTEAFF.

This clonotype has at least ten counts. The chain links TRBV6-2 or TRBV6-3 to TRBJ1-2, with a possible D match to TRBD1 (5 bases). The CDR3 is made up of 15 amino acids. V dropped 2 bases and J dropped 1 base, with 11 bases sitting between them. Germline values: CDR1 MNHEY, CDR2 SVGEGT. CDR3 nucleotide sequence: TGTGCCAGCAGTTACCACGGGACGTTTAACTATGGCTACACCTTC. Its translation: CASSYHGTFNYGYTF.

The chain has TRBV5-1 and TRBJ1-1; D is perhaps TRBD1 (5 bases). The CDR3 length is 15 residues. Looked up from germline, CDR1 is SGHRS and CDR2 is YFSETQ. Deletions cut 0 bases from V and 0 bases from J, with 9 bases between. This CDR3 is CASSLGGGMNTEAFF. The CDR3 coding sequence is TGCGCCAGCAGCTTGGGGGGGGGAATGAACACTGAAGCTTTCTTT. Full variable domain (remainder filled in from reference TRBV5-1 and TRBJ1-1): KAGVTQTPRYLIKTRGQQVTLSCSPISGHRSVSWYQQTPGQGLQFLFEYFSETQRNKGNFPGRFSGRQFSNSRSEMNVSTLELGDSALYLCASSLGGGMNTEAFFGQGTRLTVV.

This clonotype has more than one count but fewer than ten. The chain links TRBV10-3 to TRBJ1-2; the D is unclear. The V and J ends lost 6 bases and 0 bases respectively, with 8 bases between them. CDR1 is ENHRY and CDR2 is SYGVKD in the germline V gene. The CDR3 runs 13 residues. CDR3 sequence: CAIRPATNYGYTF. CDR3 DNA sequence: TGTGCCATCAGGCCTGCTACTAACTATGGCTACACCTTC.

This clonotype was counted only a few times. The CDR3: CASSSPGHGYTF. CDR3 nucleotide sequence: TGTGCCAGCAGTTCTCCGGGGCACGGCTACACCTTC. The V and J genes are TRBV6-2 or TRBV6-3 and TRBJ1-2, with D perhaps TRBD1 (5 bases). Trimming stripped 4 bases from V and 8 bases from J, with 11 bases between. The germline gives CDR1 MNHEY, CDR2 SVGEGT. CDR3 length equals 12 residues.

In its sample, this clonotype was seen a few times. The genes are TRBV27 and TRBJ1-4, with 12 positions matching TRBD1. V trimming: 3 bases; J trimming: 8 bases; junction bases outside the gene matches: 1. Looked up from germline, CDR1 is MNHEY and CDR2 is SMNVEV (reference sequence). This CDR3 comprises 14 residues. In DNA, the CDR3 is TGTGCCAGCAGTTTTGGGACAGGGGGCGAAAAACTGTTTTTT. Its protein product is CASSFGTGGEKLFF.

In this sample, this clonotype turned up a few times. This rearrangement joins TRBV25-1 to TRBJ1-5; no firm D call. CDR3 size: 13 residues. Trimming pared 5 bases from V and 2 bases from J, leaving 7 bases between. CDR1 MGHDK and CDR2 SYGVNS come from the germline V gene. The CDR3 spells CASSTRGNQPQHF. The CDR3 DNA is TGTGCCAGCAGTACTAGAGGCAATCAGCCCCAGCATTTT.

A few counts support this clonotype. The chain's CDR3 is CASSLRRPGEQYF. CDR3 bases: TGTGCCAGCAGCTTGAGAAGACCTGGCGAGCAGTACTTC. The J gene is TRBJ2-7, the V gene TRBV7-9; D gene unclear. The CDR3 sequence is 13 residues long. Germline assignment: CDR1 SEHNR and CDR2 FQNEAQ (reference sequence). V was cut by 3 bases and J by 6 bases, with 12 bases left in between.

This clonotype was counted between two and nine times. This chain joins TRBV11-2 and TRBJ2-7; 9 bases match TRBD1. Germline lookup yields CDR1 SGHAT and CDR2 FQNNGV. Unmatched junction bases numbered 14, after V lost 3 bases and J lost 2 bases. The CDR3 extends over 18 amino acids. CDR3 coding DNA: TGTGCCAGCAGCTTTCGGGACAGGGCGAACTTAGGGACCTACGAGCAGTACTTC. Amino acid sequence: CASSFRDRANLGTYEQYF.

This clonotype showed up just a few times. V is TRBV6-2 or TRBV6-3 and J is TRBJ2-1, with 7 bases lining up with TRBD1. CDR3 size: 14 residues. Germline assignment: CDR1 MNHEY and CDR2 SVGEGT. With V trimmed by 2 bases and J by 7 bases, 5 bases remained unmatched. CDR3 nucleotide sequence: TGTGCCAGCAGTTACCGGGACAGAAGAAATGAGCAGTTCTTC. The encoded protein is CASSYRDRRNEQFF.

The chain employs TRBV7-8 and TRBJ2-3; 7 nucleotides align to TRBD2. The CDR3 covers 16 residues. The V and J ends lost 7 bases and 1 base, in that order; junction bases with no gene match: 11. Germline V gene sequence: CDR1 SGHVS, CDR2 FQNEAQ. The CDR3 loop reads CASTPPGRMGTDTQYF. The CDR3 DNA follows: TGTGCCAGCACCCCCCCCGGGAGGATGGGCACAGATACGCAGTATTTT.

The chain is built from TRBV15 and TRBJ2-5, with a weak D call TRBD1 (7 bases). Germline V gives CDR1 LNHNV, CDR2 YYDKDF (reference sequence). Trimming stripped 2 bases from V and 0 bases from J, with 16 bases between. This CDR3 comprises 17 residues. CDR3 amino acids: CATSRSGGTLYQETQYF. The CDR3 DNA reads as TGTGCCACCAGCAGATCAGGGGGGACTCTGTACCAAGAGACCCAGTACTTC.

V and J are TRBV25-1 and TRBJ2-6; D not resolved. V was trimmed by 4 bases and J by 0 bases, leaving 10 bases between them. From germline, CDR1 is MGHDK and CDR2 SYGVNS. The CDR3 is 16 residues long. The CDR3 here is CASSGLTLSGANVLTF. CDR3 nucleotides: TGTGCCAGCAGTGGCTTGACTCTCTCTGGGGCCAACGTCCTGACTTTC.

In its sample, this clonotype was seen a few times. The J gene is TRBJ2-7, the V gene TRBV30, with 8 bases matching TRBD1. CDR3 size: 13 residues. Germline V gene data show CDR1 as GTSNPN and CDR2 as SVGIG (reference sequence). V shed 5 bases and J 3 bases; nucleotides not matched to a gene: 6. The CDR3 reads CAWSQGVVYEQYF. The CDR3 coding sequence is TGTGCCTGGTCACAGGGGGTGGTCTACGAGCAGTACTTC.

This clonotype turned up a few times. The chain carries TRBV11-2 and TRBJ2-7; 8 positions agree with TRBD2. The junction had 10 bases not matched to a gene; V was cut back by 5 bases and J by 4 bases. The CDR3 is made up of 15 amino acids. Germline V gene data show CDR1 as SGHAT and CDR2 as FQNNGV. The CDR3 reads CASSQPAGVGYEQYF. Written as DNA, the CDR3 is TGTGCCAGCAGCCAGCCAGCGGGAGTAGGGTACGAGCAGTACTTC.

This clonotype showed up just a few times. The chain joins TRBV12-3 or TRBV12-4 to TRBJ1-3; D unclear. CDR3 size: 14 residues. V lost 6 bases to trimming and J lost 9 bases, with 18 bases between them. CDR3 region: CASSITYPGSTIYF. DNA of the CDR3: TGTGCCAGCAGCATCACCTATCCCGGCAGCACCATATATTTT.

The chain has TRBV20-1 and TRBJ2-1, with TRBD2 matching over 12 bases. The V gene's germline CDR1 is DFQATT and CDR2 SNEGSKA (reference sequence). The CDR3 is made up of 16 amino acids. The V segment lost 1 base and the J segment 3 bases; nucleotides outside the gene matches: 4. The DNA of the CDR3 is TGCAGTGCTAGAGGCCCGGGACTAGCGGGCTACAATGAGCAGTTCTTC. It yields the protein CSARGPGLAGYNEQFF.

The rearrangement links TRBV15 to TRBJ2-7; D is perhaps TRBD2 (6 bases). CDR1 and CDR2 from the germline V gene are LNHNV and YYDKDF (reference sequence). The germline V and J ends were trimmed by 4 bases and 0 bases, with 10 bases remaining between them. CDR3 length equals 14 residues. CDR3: CATSISGHSYEQYF. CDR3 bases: TGTGCCACCAGCATAAGCGGGCACTCCTACGAGCAGTACTTC.

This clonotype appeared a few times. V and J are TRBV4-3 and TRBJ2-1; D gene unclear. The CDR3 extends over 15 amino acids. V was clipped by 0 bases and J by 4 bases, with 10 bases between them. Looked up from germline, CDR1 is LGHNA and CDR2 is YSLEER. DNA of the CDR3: TGCGCCAGCAGCCAAGAGGCGAGAGTATACAATGAGCAGTTCTTC. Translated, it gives CASSQEARVYNEQFF.

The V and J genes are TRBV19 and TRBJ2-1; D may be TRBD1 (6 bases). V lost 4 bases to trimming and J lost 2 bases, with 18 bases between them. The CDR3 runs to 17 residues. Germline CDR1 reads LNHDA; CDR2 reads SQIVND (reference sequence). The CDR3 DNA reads TGTGCCAGTAGTAGGGGGCTAATGCGCGTCACCTACAATGAGCAGTTCTTC. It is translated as CASSRGLMRVTYNEQFF.

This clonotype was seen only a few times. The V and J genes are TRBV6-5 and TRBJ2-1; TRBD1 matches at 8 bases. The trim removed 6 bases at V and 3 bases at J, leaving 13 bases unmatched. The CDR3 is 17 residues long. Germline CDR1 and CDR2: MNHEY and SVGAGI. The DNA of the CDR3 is TGTGCCAGCAGCCGATTCGCCGGGACAGGCTTCTACAATGAGCAGTTCTTC. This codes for CASSRFAGTGFYNEQFF.

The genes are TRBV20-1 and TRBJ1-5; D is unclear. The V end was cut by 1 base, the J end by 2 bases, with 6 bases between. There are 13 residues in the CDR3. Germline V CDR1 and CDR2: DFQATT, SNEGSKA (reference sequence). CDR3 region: CSARVKGNQPQHF. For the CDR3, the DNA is TGCAGTGCTAGAGTAAAGGGCAATCAGCCCCAGCATTTT.

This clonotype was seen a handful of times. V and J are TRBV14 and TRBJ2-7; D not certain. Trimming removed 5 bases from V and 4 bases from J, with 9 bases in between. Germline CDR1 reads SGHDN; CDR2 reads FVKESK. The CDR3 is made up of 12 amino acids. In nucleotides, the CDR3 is TGTGCCAGCAGCACAGCTGCGTACGAGCAGTACTTC. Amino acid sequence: CASSTAAYEQYF.

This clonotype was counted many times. CDR3 DNA sequence: TGTGCCAGCAGTTCTTTCCTCGGGCAGCCAGGAACGGGTTACGAGCAGTACTTC. Amino acid sequence: CASSSFLGQPGTGYEQYF. The chain combines TRBV12-3 or TRBV12-4 with TRBJ2-7; D gene unclear. V was clipped by 4 bases and J by 4 bases, with 26 bases between them. The CDR3 totals 18 residues.